This T cell receptor (beta chain) was documented in a study of T cell changes during pregnancy in multiple sclerosis (dated 2019 in TCRdb). Regarding the research as a whole: The study examined how the T cell repertoire changed over the course of pregnancy in women with multiple sclerosis.

Library preparation was by the immunoSEQ multiplex PCR assay. TCRdb mirrors the immuneACCESS table, restricted to in-frame sequences. Some clones are absent from its copies; in checked studies, under half trace to an unresolved V gene, and the reason for the others is unknown. The sample table lists tens of thousands of clones, around 93% of them with a count of one. Roughly 0.91% of the sample lies in the top ten. As for this clone: Its antigen has not been determined. The input lacks base qualities; no much larger clone sits a single base away.

Trimming leaves V shorter by 4 bases and J shorter by 1 base, with the junction holding 6 bases beyond the gene matches. The CDR3 numbers 16 residues from cysteine through phenylalanine. Of all the DNA, just the CDR3 is kept, 48 bases in frame from base 1. In the germline V gene (reference sequence), CDR1 corresponds to MNHEY and CDR2 to SMNVEV. Sequenced material: peripheral blood, taken before pregnancy. The V and J segments used are TRBV27 and TRBJ2-2, with 7 bases in between that match TRBD1. The clonotype was recovered from a female donor with multiple sclerosis, enrolled in a pregnancy study. The CDR3 is CASSSSTGWNTGELFF. The bases are TGTGCCAGCAGTTCCTCGACAGGGTGGAACACCGGGGAGCTGTTTTTT.